This T cell receptor (beta chain) is drawn from a study of PD-1 blockade in classical Hodgkin lymphoma. Germline V gene data show CDR1 as WSHSY and CDR2 as SAAADI. This CDR3 is 13 amino acids long. V was clipped by 8 bases and J by 11 bases, with 21 bases between them. Following autologous stem cell transplantation, relapse occurred in every patient, and exposure to brentuximab vedotin varied. Patients reached a best response of complete response, partial response or progressive disease. Study-wide points: CD4+ TCR diversity rose significantly by C4D1, and CD8+ TCR diversity did not. Undefined causes, possibly disease activity or prior therapy, underlie the repertoire differences.

As to this clone: The antigen is unknown.

This table comes from immunoSEQ multiplex PCR, and its TCRdb copy is limited to in-frame clones, with some not included. The sample has fewer than 20,000 clones, approximately 72% seen once. The rearrangement links TRBV10-2 to TRBJ1-1; D gene ambiguous. The material was peripheral blood mononuclear cells (PBMCs), obtained at baseline. The TCR comes from a human donor with classical Hodgkin lymphoma. This CDR3 is CASVHNSAGGAFF. The CDR3 nucleotides read TGCGCCAGCGTCCATAATTCGGCCGGTGGGGCTTTCTTT.